These 25 T cell receptor beta chains share one sample of origin, sequenced in a study of blood T cell repertoires in COVID-19. The method was immunoSEQ multiplex PCR; TCRdb's version includes in-frame clones alone and lacks a portion of them. The sample lists over 120,000 clones, around nine tenths seen once, with roughly 1.5% in the top ten. Material: peripheral blood. These receptors originate from a woman between 45 and 60 years old with acute or convalescent COVID-19.

This clone was observed once. The rearrangement uses TRBV5-1 and TRBJ2-7; D gene unclear. The CDR3 contains 14 residues. Germline assignment: CDR1 SGHRS and CDR2 YFSETQ. V gave up 0 bases and J gave up 0 bases, with 7 bases separating them. The CDR3 protein is CASSLEQNSYEQYF. In DNA form, the CDR3 reads TGCGCCAGCAGCTTGGAACAGAACTCCTACGAGCAGTACTTC.

This clone was seen just once. The chain links TRBV18 to TRBJ2-2; perhaps TRBD1 as D (5 bases). V was trimmed by 4 bases and J by 3 bases, leaving 6 bases between them. This CDR3 has 13 residues. Looked up from germline, CDR1 is KGHSH and CDR2 is LQKENI. CDR3 loop: CASSQTDTGELFF. In DNA form, the CDR3 reads TGTGCCAGCTCACAGACAGACACCGGGGAGCTGTTTTTT.

This clone was observed once. The chain carries TRBV5-4 and TRBJ2-7; 8 bases line up with TRBD1. Germline CDR1 and CDR2: SGHNT and YYREEE (reference sequence). The junction had 6 bases not matched to a gene; V was cut back by 5 bases and J by 5 bases. The CDR3 spans 13 residues. The chain's CDR3 is CASRRGQANEQYF. DNA for the CDR3: TGTGCCAGCAGGCGGGGACAGGCAAACGAGCAGTACTTC. Using reference TRBV5-4 and TRBJ2-7 for the parts outside the CDR3, the full variable domain is ETGVTQSPTHLIKTRGQQVTLRCSSQSGHNTVSWYQQALGQGPQFIFQYYREEENGRGNFPPRFSGLQFPNYSSELNVNALELDDSALYLCASRRGQANEQYFGPGTRLTVT.

The chain's CDR3 is CASSWTDVGTGELFF. Here the CDR3 DNA reads TGTGCCAGCAGTTGGACAGACGTTGGCACCGGGGAGCTGTTTTTT. The chain recombines TRBV6-5 with TRBJ2-2, with D possibly being TRBD1 (6 bases). The CDR3 extends over 15 amino acids. In germline, CDR1 is MNHEY, CDR2 SVGAGI. The germline V and J ends were trimmed by 4 bases and 4 bases, with 13 bases remaining between them.

The chain employs TRBV18 and TRBJ1-1, with D tentatively TRBD1 (6 bases). The V gene lost 0 bases and the J gene lost 11 bases, with 16 bases spanning the gap. Germline assignment: CDR1 KGHSH and CDR2 LQKENI. This CDR3 is 14 amino acids long. CDR3 amino acids: CASSPPDRPGGAFF. CDR3 in DNA: TGTGCCAGCTCACCACCCGACAGGCCCGGGGGGGCTTTCTTT.

As for this clone: The sample carries other DNA sequences with the same CDR3. The chain carries TRBV18 and TRBJ1-2; tentative D call: TRBD1 (5 bases). This CDR3 contains 13 residues. Germline-derived CDR1 and CDR2 are KGHSH and LQKENI. Trimming left V 3 bases short and J 0 bases short, with 5 bases between. The CDR3 bases are TGTGCCAGCTCACCGGACACTAACTATGGCTACACCTTC. It is translated as CASSPDTNYGYTF. The variable domain in full, with the rest retrieved from reference TRBV18 and TRBJ1-2, is NAGVMQNPRHLVRRRGQEARLRCSPMKGHSHVYWYRQLPEEGLKFMVYLQKENIIDESGMPKERFSAEFPKEGPSILRIQQVVRGDSAAYFCASSPDTNYGYTFGSGTRLTVV.

V is TRBV19 and J is TRBJ1-4, with D uncertain. The V end was cut by 3 bases, the J end by 0 bases, with 5 bases between. There are 14 residues in the CDR3. Germline assignment: CDR1 LNHDA and CDR2 SQIVND (reference sequence). The CDR3 loop reads CASSIPTTNEKLFF. In DNA, the CDR3 is TGTGCCAGTAGTATTCCTACAACTAATGAAAAACTGTTTTTT.

The gene calls are TRBV19 and TRBJ1-6, with 8 bases lining up with TRBD1. The germline CDR1 and CDR2 sequences are LNHDA and SQIVND (reference sequence). The CDR3 runs 14 residues. The junction had 10 bases not matched to a gene; V was cut back by 5 bases and J by 13 bases. CDR3 sequence reads: CASSLWAGGQPLHF. CDR3 coding DNA: TGTGCCAGTAGTCTTTGGGCAGGGGGCCAGCCCCTCCACTTT.

J is TRBJ2-7 and V is TRBV19; 7 nucleotides line up with TRBD1. Germline-derived CDR1 and CDR2 are LNHDA and SQIVND (reference sequence). The CDR3 is 15 residues long. With 3 bases clipped from V and 6 bases from J, the junction kept 11 bases outside the gene matches. CDR3 nucleotides: TGTGCCAGTAGTATCGCCGACAGGGTTCAGACCGAGCAGTACTTC. It translates to CASSIADRVQTEQYF.

The chain couples TRBV18 to TRBJ1-6; 8 bases match TRBD1. Germline V gene sequence: CDR1 KGHSH, CDR2 LQKENI. This CDR3 has 16 amino acids. V lost 2 bases, J lost 6 bases, and 6 bases stayed unmatched. The CDR3 protein is CASSPRLTGVNSPLHF. The CDR3, as DNA: TGTGCCAGCTCACCAAGGTTGACAGGGGTTAATTCACCCCTCCACTTT.

This clone was recorded a few times. The gene calls are TRBV7-9 and TRBJ1-6; no clear D. Germline CDR1 SEHNR, CDR2 FQNEAQ (reference sequence). The CDR3 covers 14 residues. Trimming took 1 base from V and 9 from J, leaving 10 bases between them. CDR3 sequence (DNA): TGTGCCAGCAGCTTAGACAGTCTACCTTCACCCCTCCACTTT. Translated, it gives CASSLDSLPSPLHF. Drawing the rest from reference TRBV7-9 and TRBJ1-6, the complete variable domain is DTGVSQNPRHKITKRGQNVTFRCDPISEHNRLYWYRQTLGQGPEFLTYFQNEAQLEKSRLLSDRFSAERPKGSFSTLEIQRTEQGDSAMYLCASSLDSLPSPLHFGNGTRLTVT.

This clone was seen just once. The rearrangement joins TRBV5-1 to TRBJ2-7; 8 positions agree with TRBD2. Germline CDR1 and CDR2: SGHRS and YFSETQ. The CDR3 totals 15 residues. The V gene end was trimmed by 0 bases and the J gene end by 7 bases; junction bases not matched to a gene: 9. CDR3 DNA: TGCGCCAGCAGCTTGGGCCCCGGACTAGCTTCTGAGCAGTACTTC. It yields the protein CASSLGPGLASEQYF.

This clone came up a few times. The chain links TRBV28 to TRBJ1-4; D not resolved. Germline lookup yields CDR1 MDHEN and CDR2 SYDVKM. The CDR3 is 13 amino acids. V was trimmed by 8 bases and J by 1 base, leaving 8 bases between them. This chain's CDR3 is CASQLITNEKLFF. The CDR3 DNA reads TGTGCCAGCCAGTTGATAACTAATGAAAAACTGTTTTTT.

The chain links TRBV5-8 to TRBJ2-4, with TRBD2 matching over 13 bases. Trimming at V came to 4 bases and at J to 1 base, leaving 5 bases not matched to a gene. The CDR3 contains 17 residues. Germline CDR1 reads SGHTS; CDR2 reads YDEGEE. The CDR3 nucleotides are TGTGCCAGCAGCCCCGGACTAGCGGGGGCGGCCAAAAACATTCAGTACTTC. It is translated as CASSPGLAGAAKNIQYF.

J is TRBJ2-7 and V is TRBV11-3, with TRBD2 as a possible D gene (7 bases). Per germline, CDR1 SGHNT and CDR2 YENEEA. The CDR3 contains 13 residues. The V and J ends lost 6 bases and 5 bases respectively, with 14 bases between them. The CDR3 region is CASSSGRGDEQYF. The CDR3 DNA is TGTGCCAGCAGTTCGGGGAGGGGGGACGAGCAGTACTTC.

The rearrangement joins TRBV6-4 to TRBJ1-5; possibly TRBD1 for D (5 bases). This CDR3 region has 14 residues. The V gene's germline CDR1 is MRHNA and CDR2 SNTAGT. V was clipped by 4 bases and J by 2 bases, with 9 bases between them. CDR3 coding DNA: TGTGCCAGCAGTGGCAGGGTCGGCAATCAGCCCCAGCATTTT. It yields the protein CASSGRVGNQPQHF.

This rearrangement joins TRBV14 to TRBJ2-1, with TRBD1 matching 7 bases. J gave up 0 bases and V 3 bases, and 5 bases lay outside the gene matches. Germline V gene data show CDR1 as SGHDN and CDR2 as FVKESK. The CDR3 runs 16 residues. As DNA, the CDR3 is TGTGCCAGCAGCCAGGGGACAGCCTACTCCTACAATGAGCAGTTCTTC. Translation: CASSQGTAYSYNEQFF.

The gene calls are TRBV6-2 or TRBV6-3 and TRBJ1-4; D gene unclear. The CDR3 runs 13 residues. Trimming removed 2 bases at V and 7 bases at J, with 8 bases between. Germline V gene lookup returns CDR1 MNHEY and CDR2 SVGEGT. This CDR3 is CASSYVRGEKLFF. The DNA of the CDR3 is TGTGCCAGCAGTTACGTCCGGGGTGAAAAACTGTTTTTT.

The rearrangement links TRBV24-1 to TRBJ1-6; TRBD1 might be the D (5 bases). V gave up 3 bases and J gave up 5 bases, with 10 bases separating them. CDR3 length: 15 residues. CDR1 KGHDR and CDR2 SFDVKD come from the germline V gene. The CDR3 loop reads CATSDRRGHNSPLHF. The CDR3 nucleotides read TGTGCCACCAGTGATCGGAGGGGACATAATTCACCCCTCCACTTT.

The CDR3 nucleotides are TGTGCCAGCAGCTTGATGGGGAGGGAGGGAGAAAAACTGTTTTTT. Translating gives CASSLMGREGEKLFF. The chain recombines TRBV5-8 with TRBJ1-4, with D hard to call. Trimming removed 1 base at V and 8 bases at J, with 15 bases between. Germline V gene lookup returns CDR1 SGHTS and CDR2 YDEGEE. This CDR3 has 15 amino acids.

The gene calls are TRBV3-1 (or the pseudogene TRBV3-2) and TRBJ1-1; 7 bases agree with TRBD1. V shed 3 bases and J 0 bases; nucleotides not matched to a gene: 4. From germline, CDR1 is LGHDT and CDR2 YNNKEL (reference sequence). CDR3 length: 15 residues. The CDR3 DNA follows: TGTGCCAGCAGCCAGCACAGGGGCCTGAACACTGAAGCTTTCTTT. It codes for CASSQHRGLNTEAFF.

The chain uses TRBV2 and TRBJ1-5; D uncertain. V lost 4 bases and J 2 bases, leaving 15 bases between the germline ends. The CDR3 length is 16 residues. The germline V gene encodes CDR1 SNHLY and CDR2 FYNNEI. CDR3 amino acids: CASSATEADGNQPQHF. The CDR3 DNA reads as TGTGCCAGCAGTGCCACCGAGGCTGATGGCAATCAGCCCCAGCATTTT.

The rearrangement joins TRBV19 to TRBJ2-1; TRBD2 is a possible D gene (6 bases). This CDR3 has 15 amino acids. Trimming took 5 bases from V and 4 from J, leaving 15 bases between them. Germline V gives CDR1 LNHDA, CDR2 SQIVND (reference sequence). CDR3 in amino acids: CASSPSTRGYNEQFF. CDR3 sequence (DNA): TGTGCCAGTAGTCCTTCGACCCGGGGGTACAATGAGCAGTTCTTC. Full variable domain (outside the CDR3, taken from reference TRBV19 and TRBJ2-1): DGGITQSPKYLFRKEGQNVTLSCEQNLNHDAMYWYRQDPGQGLRLIYYSQIVNDFQKGDIAEGYSVSREKKESFPLTVTSAQKNPTAFYLCASSPSTRGYNEQFFGPGTRLTVL.

The chain recombines TRBV7-8 with TRBJ1-6, with 12 bases aligning to TRBD1. Losses at the gene ends were 0 bases for V and 10 bases for J; bases not matched to a gene: 4. The CDR3 runs 16 residues. Germline assignment: CDR1 SGHVS and CDR2 FQNEAQ. The CDR3 loop is CASSLAAGTGGSPLHF. The CDR3 region has the DNA TGTGCCAGCAGCTTAGCAGCCGGGACAGGGGGCTCACCCCTCCACTTT. The variable domain in full, with the rest retrieved from reference TRBV7-8 and TRBJ1-6, is GAGVSQSPRYKVAKRGQDVALRCDPISGHVSLFWYQQALGQGPEFLTYFQNEAQLDKSGLPSDRFFAERPEGSVSTLKIQRTQQEDSAVYLCASSLAAGTGGSPLHFGNGTRLTVT.

This clone was recorded a few times. J is TRBJ2-1 and V is TRBV7-2; D may be TRBD2 (6 bases). CDR1 is SGHTA and CDR2 is FQGNSA in the germline V gene. Between the trimmed V and J ends, which lost 3 bases and 6 bases, there was a span of 15 bases. The CDR3 length is 15 residues. CDR3 DNA: TGTGCCAGCAGCTTTCGGAGGGCCGCCCCCAATGAGCAGTTCTTC. It encodes CASSFRRAAPNEQFF.